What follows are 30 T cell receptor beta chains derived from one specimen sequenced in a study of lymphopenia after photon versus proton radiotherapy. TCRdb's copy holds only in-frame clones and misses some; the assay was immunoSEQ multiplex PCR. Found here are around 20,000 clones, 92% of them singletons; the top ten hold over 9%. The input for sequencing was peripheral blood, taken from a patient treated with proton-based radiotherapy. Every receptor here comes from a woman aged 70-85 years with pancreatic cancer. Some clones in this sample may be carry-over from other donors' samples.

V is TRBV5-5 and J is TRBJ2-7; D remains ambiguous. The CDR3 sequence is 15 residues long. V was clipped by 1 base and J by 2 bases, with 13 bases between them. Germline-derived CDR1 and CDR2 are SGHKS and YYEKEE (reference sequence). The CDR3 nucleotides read TGTGCCAGCAGCTTGTACAGCCAAGCCACCTACGAGCAGTACTTC. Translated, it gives CASSLYSQATYEQYF.

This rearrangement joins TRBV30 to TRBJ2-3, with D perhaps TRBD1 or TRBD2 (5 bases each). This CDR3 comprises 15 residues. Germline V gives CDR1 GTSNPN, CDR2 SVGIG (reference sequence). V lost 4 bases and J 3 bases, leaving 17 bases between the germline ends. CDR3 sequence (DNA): TGTGCCTGGACCCCCGGGGCGCAGAGGACAGATACGCAGTATTTT. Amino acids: CAWTPGAQRTDTQYF. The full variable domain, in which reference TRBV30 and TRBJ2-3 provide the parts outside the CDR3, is SQTIHQWPATLVQPVGSPLSLECTVEGTSNPNLYWYRQAAGRGLQLLFYSVGIGQISSEVPQNLSASRPQDRQFILSSKKLLLSDSGFYLCAWTPGAQRTDTQYFGPGTRLTVL.

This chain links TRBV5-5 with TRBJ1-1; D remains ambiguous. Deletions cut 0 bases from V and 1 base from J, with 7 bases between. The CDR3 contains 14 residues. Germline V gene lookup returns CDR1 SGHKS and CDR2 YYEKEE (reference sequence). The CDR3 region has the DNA TGTGCCAGCAGCTTGGGAGCTGCGAACACTGAAGCTTTCTTT. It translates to CASSLGAANTEAFF.

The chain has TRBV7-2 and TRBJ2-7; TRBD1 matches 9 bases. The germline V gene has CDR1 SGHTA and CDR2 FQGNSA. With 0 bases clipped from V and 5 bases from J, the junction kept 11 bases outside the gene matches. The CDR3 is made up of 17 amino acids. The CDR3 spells CASSLAASGTGFNEQYF. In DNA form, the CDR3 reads TGTGCCAGCAGCTTAGCTGCCTCCGGGACAGGGTTTAACGAGCAGTACTTC.

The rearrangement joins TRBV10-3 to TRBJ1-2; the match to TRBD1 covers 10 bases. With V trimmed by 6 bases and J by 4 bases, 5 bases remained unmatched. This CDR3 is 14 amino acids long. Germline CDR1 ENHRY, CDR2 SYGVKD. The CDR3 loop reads CAIRGQGGIYGYTF. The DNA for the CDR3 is TGTGCCATCAGAGGACAGGGGGGAATCTATGGCTACACCTTC.

The CDR3 region is CASSATGGSQPQHF. The CDR3, as DNA: TGTGCCAGCAGTGCCACAGGGGGCAGTCAGCCCCAGCATTTT. The genes are TRBV6-5 and TRBJ1-5, with 9 bases fitting TRBD1. CDR1 and CDR2 (germline): MNHEY, SVGAGI. The ends lost 5 bases at V and 6 bases at J; junction bases unmatched: 5. The CDR3 totals 14 residues.

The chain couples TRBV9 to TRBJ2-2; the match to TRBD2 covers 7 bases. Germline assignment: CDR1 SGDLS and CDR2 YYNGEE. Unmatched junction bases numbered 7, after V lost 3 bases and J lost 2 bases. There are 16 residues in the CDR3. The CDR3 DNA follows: TGTGCCAGCAGCGCTGAGGGGACTATCAACACCGGGGAGCTGTTTTTT. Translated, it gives CASSAEGTINTGELFF.

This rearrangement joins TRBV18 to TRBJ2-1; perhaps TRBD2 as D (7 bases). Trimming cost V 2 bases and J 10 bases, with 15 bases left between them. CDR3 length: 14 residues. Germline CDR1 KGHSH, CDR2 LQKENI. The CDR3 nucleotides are TGTGCCAGCTCACCAGGGCCGGGGGGCCGCGAGCAGTTCTTC. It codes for CASSPGPGGREQFF.

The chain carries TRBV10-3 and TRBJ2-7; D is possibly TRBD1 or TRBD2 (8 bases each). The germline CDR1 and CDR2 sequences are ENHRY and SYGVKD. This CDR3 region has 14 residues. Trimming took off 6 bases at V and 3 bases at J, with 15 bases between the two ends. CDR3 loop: CAISGGGTGYEQYF. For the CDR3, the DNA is TGTGCCATCAGCGGGGGGGGGACAGGCTACGAGCAGTACTTC.

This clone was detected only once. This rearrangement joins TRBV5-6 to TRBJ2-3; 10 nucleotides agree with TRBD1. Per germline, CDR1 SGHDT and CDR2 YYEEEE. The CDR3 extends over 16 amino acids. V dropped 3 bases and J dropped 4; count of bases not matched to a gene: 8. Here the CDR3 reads CASSSPGQGPSDTQYF. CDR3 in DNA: TGTGCCAGCAGCTCACCGGGACAGGGGCCTTCAGATACGCAGTATTTT.

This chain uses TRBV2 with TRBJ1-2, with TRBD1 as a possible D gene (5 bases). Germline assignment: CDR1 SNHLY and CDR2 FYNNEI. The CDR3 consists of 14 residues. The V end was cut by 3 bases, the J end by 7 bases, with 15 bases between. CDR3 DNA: TGTGCCAGCAGTGATGTAAGGGGCACGGTTGGCTACACCTTC. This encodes CASSDVRGTVGYTF.

CDR3 DNA sequence: TGTGCCAGCAGTGAAGCGCAAGGAGGGGGCAGGCAGCCCCAGCATTTT. It translates to CASSEAQGGGRQPQHF. V is TRBV2 and J is TRBJ1-5; TRBD1 agrees at 7 bases. The J segment lost 7 bases and the V segment lost 0 bases, leaving 9 bases of the junction unmatched. The V gene's germline CDR1 is SNHLY and CDR2 FYNNEI. The CDR3 length is 16 residues.

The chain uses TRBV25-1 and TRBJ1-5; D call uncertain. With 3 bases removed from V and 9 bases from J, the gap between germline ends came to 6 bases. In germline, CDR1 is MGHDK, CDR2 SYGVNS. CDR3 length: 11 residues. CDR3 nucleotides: TGTGCCAGCAGTGATGTGGGGCCCCAGCATTTT. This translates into CASSDVGPQHF.

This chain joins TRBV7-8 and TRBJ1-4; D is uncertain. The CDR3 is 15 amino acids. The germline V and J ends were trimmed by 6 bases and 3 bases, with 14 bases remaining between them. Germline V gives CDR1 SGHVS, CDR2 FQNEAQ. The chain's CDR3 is CASSIHRVSNEKLFF. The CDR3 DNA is TGTGCCAGCAGTATACACCGGGTTTCTAATGAAAAACTGTTTTTT. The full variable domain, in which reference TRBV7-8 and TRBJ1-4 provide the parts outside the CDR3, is GAGVSQSPRYKVAKRGQDVALRCDPISGHVSLFWYQQALGQGPEFLTYFQNEAQLDKSGLPSDRFFAERPEGSVSTLKIQRTQQEDSAVYLCASSIHRVSNEKLFFGSGTQLSVL.

The CDR3 sequence: CSVRGGVWVEQYF. Here the CDR3 DNA reads TGCAGCGTCCGAGGTGGGGTATGGGTCGAGCAGTACTTC. V is TRBV29-1 and J is TRBJ2-7, with unresolved D. Germline loops: CDR1 SQVTM, CDR2 ANQGSEA. The CDR3 covers 13 residues. The ends were cut back, 6 bases at V and 6 bases at J, with 18 bases in the middle.

In nucleotides, the CDR3 is TGTGCCAGCAGTGAAAATCTGGGGGGGAGAGAGACCCAGTACTTC. It is translated as CASSENLGGRETQYF. The V gene is TRBV25-1, the J gene TRBJ2-5; 7 positions agree with TRBD2. V lost 2 bases to trimming and J lost 4 bases; unmatched junction nucleotides: 7. The CDR3 totals 15 residues. Germline CDR1 is MGHDK and CDR2 is SYGVNS.

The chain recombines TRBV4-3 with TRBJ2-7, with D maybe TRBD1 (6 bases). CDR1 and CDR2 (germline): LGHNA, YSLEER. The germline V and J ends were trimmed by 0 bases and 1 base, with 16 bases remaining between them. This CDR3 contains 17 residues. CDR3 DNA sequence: TGCGCCAGCAGCCAAGATCGAGGGGGAGTAGCATCCTACGAGCAGTACTTC. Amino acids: CASSQDRGGVASYEQYF.

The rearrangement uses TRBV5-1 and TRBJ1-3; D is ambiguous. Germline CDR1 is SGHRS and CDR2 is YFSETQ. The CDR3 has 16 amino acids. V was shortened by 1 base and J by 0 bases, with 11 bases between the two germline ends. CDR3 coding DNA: TGCGCCAGCAGCTTGAATCCGACCGACTCTGGAAACACCATATATTTT. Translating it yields CASSLNPTDSGNTIYF.

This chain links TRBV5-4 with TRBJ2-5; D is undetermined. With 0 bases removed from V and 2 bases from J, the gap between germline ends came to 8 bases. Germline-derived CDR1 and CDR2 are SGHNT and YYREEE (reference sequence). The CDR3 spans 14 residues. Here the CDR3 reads CASSLGTIQETQYF. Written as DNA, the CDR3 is TGTGCCAGCAGCTTGGGGACGATACAAGAGACCCAGTACTTC.

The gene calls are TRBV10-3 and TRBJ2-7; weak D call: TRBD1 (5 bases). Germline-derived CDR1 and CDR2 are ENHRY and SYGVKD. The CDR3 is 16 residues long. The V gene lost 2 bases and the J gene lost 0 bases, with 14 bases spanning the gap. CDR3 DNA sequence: TGTGCCATCAGTGAGGGAGAGGTAAGGGGCTCCTACGAGCAGTACTTC. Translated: CAISEGEVRGSYEQYF.

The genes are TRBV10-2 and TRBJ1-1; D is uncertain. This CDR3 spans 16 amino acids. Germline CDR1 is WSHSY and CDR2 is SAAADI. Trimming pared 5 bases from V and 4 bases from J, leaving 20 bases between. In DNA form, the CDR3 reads TGCGCCAGCAGTAATATAGTTAACCTCCCCGGCACTGAAGCTTTCTTT. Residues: CASSNIVNLPGTEAFF.

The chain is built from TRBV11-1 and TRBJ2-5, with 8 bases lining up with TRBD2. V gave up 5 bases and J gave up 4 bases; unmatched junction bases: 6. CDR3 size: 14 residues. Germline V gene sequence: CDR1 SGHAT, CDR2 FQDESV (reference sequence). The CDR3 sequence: CASSTLAGTETQYF. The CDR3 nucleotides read TGTGCCAGCAGCACTTTAGCGGGGACAGAGACCCAGTACTTC. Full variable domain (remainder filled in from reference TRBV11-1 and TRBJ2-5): EAEVAQSPRYKITEKSQAVAFWCDPISGHATLYWYRQILGQGPELLVQFQDESVVDDSQLPKDRFSAERLKGVDSTLKIQPAELGDSAMYLCASSTLAGTETQYFGPGTRLLVL.

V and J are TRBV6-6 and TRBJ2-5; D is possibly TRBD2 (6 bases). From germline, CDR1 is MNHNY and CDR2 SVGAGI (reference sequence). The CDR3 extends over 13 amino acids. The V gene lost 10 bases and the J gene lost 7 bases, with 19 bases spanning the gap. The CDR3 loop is CATGEEPSGTQYF. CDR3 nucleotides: TGTGCCACCGGGGAGGAGCCTTCGGGGACCCAGTACTTC.

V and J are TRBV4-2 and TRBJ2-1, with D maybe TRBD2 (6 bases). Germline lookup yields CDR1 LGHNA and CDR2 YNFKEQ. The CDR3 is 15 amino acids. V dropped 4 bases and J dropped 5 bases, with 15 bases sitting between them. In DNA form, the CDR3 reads TGTGCCAGCAGCCTGACCACCGGGACTGACAATGAGCAGTTCTTC. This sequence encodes CASSLTTGTDNEQFF.

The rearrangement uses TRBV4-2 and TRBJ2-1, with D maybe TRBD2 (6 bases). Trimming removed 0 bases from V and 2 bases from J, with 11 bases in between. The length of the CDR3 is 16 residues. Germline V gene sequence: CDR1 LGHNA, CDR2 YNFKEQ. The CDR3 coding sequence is TGTGCCAGCAGCCAAGATTGGAGGGAGCCCTACAATGAGCAGTTCTTC. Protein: CASSQDWREPYNEQFF.

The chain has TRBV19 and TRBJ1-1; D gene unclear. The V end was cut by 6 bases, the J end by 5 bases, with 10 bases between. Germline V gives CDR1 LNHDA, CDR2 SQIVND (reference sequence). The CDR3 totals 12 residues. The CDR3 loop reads CASRSSGTEAFF. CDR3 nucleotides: TGTGCCAGTAGGTCAAGTGGAACTGAAGCTTTCTTT.

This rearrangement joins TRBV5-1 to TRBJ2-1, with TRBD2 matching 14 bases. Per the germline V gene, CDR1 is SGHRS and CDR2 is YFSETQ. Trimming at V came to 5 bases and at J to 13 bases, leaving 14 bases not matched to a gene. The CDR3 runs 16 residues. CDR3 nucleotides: TGCGCCAGCAGTTTTTCAGGGGTAGGGACTAGCGGGAGCCAGTTCTTC. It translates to CASSFSGVGTSGSQFF.

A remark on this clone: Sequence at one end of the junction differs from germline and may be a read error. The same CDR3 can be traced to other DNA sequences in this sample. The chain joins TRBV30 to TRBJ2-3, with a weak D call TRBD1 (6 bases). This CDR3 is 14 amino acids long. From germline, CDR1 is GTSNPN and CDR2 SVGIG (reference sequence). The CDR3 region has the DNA TGTGCTTGGACCCGAGGGGGTAGCACAGATACGCAGTATTTT. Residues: CAWTRGGSTDTQYF.

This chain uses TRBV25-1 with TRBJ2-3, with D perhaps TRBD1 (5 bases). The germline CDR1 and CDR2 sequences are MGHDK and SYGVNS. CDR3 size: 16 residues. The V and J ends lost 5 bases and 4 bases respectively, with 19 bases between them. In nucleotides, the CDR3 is TGTGCCAGCAGTCCCAACAGGACCAATGGCCCAGATACGCAGTATTTT. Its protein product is CASSPNRTNGPDTQYF.

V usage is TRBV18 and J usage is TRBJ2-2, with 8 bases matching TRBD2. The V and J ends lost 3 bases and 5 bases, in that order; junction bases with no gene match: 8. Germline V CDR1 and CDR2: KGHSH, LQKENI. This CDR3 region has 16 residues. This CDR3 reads CASSPPVIAGTGELFF. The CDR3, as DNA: TGTGCCAGCTCACCCCCGGTGATAGCGGGAACCGGGGAGCTGTTTTTT.